This T cell receptor (beta chain) was sequenced for a study of cytomegalovirus exposure and HLA in healthy donors. CDR1 is LNHDA, CDR2 SQIVND, per germline (reference sequence). The ends lost 6 bases at V and 7 bases at J; junction bases unmatched: 15. The CDR3 runs 17 residues. Study-level points and caveats: Altogether, some 170 TCR beta chains were recorded as cytomegalovirus-associated. Among TCR beta chains of equal frequency, HLA-associated ones were more clonally expanded in a later analysis. Later analysis placed DRB1 highest and HLA-C lowest in TCR association rates, which differed by HLA locus.

There are a few counts of this clone. What it recognizes is unknown. The primer mix had 60 Vbeta and 13 Jbeta primers. Repertoires were generated with immunoSEQ multiplex PCR, while TCRdb's copy carries only in-frame clones and drops some. Altogether 150,000 to 200,000 clones are present, around 62% being singletons, with the ten largest covering 2.5% to 3%. This TCR was sampled from a man aged 35 to 55 in good health and CMV-seronegative. The sequenced sample consisted of PBMCs. The J gene is TRBJ1-6, the V gene TRBV19; 7 bases are shared with TRBD1. Here the CDR3 DNA reads TGTGCCAGTAGGCCACACCCATTAGGGGGCGCGAATTCACCCCTCCACTTT. Protein product: CASRPHPLGGANSPLHF.